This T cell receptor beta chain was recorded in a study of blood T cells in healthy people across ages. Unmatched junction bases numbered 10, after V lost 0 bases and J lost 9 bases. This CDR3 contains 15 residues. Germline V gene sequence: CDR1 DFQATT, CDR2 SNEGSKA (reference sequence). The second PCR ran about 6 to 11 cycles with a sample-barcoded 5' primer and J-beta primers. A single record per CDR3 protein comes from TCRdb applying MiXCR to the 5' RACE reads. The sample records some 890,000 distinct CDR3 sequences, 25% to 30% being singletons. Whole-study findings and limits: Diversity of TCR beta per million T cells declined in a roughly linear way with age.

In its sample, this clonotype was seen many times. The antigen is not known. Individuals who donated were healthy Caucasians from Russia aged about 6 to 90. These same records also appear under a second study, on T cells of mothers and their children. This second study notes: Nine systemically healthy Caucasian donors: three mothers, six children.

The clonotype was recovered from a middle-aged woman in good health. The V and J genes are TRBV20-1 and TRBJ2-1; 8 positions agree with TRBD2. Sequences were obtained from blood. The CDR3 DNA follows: TGCAGTGCTAGAGATCAAGGGTCTGGGACTAGTGAGCAGTTCTTC. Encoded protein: CSARDQGSGTSEQFF.